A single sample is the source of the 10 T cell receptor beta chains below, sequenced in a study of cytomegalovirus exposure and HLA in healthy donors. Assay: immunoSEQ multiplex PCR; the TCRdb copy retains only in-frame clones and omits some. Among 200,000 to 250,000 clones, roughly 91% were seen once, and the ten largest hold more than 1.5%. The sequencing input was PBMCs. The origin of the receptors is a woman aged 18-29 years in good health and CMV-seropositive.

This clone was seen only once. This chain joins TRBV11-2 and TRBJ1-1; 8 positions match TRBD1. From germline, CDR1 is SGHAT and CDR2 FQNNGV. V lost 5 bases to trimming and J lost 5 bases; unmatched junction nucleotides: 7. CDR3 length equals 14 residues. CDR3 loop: CASSRTGLGTEAFF. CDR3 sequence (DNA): TGTGCCAGCAGCCGGACAGGGCTGGGGACTGAAGCTTTCTTT.

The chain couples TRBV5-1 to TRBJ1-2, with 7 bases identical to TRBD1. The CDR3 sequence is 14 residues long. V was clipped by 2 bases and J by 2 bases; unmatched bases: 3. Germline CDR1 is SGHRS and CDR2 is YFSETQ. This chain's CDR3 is CASSLDRANYGYTF. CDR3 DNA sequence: TGCGCCAGCAGCTTAGACAGGGCGAACTATGGCTACACCTTC.

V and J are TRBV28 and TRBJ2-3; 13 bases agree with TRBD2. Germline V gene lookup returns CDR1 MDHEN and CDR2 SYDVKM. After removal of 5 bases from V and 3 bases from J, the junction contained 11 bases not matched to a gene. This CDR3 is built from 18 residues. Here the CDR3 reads CASSPGLAGLGWTDTQYF. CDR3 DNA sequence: TGTGCCAGCAGTCCGGGACTAGCGGGATTGGGTTGGACAGATACGCAGTATTTT.

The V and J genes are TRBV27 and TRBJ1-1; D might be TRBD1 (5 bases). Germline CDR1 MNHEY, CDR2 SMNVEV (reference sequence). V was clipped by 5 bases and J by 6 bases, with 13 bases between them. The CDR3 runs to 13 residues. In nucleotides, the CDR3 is TGTGCCAGCAGTCTCCAGGGCTGGGCTGAAGCTTTCTTT. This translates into CASSLQGWAEAFF.

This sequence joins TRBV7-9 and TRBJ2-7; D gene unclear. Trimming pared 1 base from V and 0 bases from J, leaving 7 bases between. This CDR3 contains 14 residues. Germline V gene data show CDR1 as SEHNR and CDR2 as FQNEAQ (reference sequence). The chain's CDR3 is CASSLGRNSYEQYF. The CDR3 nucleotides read TGTGCCAGCAGCTTAGGGCGGAACTCCTACGAGCAGTACTTC.

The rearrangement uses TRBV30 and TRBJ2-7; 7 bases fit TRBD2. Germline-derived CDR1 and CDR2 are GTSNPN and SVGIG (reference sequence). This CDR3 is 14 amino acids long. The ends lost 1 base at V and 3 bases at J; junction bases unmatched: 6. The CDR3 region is CAWSGEGTNYEQYF. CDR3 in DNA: TGTGCCTGGAGTGGGGAGGGGACTAACTACGAGCAGTACTTC.

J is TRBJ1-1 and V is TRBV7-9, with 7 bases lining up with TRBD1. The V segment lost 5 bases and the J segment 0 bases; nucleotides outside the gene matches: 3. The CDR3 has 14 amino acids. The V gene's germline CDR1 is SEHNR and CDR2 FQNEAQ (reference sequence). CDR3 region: CASSQGQLNTEAFF. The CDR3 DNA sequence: TGTGCCAGCAGCCAGGGACAGCTGAACACTGAAGCTTTCTTT.

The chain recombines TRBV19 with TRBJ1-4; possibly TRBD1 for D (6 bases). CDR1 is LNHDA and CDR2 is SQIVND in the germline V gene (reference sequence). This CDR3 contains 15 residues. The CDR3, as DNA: TGTGCAGTTGGGAATCGGGGGGCGAGGGGAGAAAAACTGTTTTTT. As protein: CAVGNRGARGEKLFF.

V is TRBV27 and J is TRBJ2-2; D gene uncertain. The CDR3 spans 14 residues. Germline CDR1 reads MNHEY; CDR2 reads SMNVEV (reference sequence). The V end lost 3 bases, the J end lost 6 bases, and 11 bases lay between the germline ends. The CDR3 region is CASSFTRSSGELFF. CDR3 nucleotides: TGTGCCAGCAGTTTCACCAGATCTTCCGGGGAGCTGTTTTTT.

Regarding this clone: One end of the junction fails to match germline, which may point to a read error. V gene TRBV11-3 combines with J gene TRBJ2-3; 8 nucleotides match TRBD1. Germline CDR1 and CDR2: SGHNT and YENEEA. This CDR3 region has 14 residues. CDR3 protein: CASSPRLGTGTQYF. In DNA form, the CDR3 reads TGTGCCAGCAGCCCACGCCTCGGGACAGGTACGCAGTATTTT.